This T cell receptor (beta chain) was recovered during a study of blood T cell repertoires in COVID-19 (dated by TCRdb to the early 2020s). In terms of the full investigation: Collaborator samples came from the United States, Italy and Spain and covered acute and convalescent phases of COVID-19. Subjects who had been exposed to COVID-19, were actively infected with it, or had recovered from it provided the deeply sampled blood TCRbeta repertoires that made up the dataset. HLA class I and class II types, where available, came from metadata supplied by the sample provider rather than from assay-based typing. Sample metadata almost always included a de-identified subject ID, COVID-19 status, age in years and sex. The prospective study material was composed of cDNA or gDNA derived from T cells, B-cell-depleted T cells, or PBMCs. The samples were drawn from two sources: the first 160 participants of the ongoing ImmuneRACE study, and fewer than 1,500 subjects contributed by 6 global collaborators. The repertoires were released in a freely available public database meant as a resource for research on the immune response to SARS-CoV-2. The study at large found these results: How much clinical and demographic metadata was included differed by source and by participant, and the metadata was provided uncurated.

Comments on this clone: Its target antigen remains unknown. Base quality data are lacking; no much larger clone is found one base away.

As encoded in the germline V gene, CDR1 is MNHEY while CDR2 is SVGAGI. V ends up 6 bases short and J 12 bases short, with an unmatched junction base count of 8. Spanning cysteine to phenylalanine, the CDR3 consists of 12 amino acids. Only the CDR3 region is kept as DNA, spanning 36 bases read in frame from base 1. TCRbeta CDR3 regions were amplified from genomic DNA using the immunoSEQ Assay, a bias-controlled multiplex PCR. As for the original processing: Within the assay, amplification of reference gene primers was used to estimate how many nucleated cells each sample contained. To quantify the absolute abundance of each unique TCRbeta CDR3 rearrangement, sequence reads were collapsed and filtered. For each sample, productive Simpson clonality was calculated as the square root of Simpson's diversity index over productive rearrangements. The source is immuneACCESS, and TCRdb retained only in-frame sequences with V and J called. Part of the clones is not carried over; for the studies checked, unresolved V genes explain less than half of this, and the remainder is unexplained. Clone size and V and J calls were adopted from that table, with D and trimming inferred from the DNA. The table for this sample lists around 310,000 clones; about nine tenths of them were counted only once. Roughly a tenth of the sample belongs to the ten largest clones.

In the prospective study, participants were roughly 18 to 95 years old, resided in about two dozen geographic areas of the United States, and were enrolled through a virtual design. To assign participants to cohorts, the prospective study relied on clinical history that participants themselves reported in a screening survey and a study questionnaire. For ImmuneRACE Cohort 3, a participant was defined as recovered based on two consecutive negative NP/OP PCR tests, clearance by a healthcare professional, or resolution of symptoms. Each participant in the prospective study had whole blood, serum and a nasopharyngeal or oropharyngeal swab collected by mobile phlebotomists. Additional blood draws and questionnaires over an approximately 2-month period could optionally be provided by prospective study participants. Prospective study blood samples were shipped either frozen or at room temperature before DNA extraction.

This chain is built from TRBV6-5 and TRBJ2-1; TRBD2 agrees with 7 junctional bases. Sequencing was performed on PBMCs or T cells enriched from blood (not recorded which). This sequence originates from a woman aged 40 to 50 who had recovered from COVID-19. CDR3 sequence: CASRTGGDWQFF. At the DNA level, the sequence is TGTGCCAGCAGGACGGGGGGAGACTGGCAGTTCTTC.